This T cell receptor (beta chain) derives from a study of cytomegalovirus exposure and HLA in healthy donors. This clone is a singleton in its sample. The PCR was carried out with 60 Vbeta primers and 13 Jbeta primers. Clones were read by immunoSEQ multiplex PCR, and TCRdb kept only the in-frame ones, dropping some. The table has more than 85,000 clones, 75% seen once. Per the germline V gene, CDR1 is LNHDA and CDR2 is SQIVND (reference sequence). The CDR3 extends over 14 amino acids. The ends were cut back, 6 bases at V and 3 bases at J, with 12 bases in the middle. The source material was PBMCs. The gene calls are TRBV19 and TRBJ1-3; D is perhaps TRBD1 (5 bases). This receptor was taken from a male donor in good health and CMV-seropositive. The CDR3 is CASSEQAGGNTIYF. The CDR3 nucleotides are TGTGCCAGTAGCGAACAGGCTGGTGGAAACACCATATATTTT.